The text below deals with one TCR beta chain. Its cognate antigen is unknown. These data originate in a study of cytomegalovirus exposure and HLA in healthy donors. The PCR ran on 60 Vbeta and 13 Jbeta primers. Sequencing was performed with immunoSEQ multiplex PCR; in TCRdb, only in-frame clones are kept and a portion is missing. The sample contains approximately 82,000 clones, roughly four fifths of which appear only once. Study findings and constraints: Later analysis identified a missense DCLRE1C variant that was linked to TCR beta V- and J-gene trimming. CMV serostatus was the only immune exposure information that was available. Data from an earlier analysis indicated that most TCR beta V segments were productive either about 87% or about 30% of the time.

Germline-derived CDR1 and CDR2 are SGHTA and FQGTGA. The CDR3 spans 15 residues. J gave up 4 bases and V 6 bases, and 6 bases lay outside the gene matches. The chain uses TRBV7-3 and TRBJ2-1, with 10 bases identical to TRBD2. Sample: PBMCs. This clonotype originated in a woman in her 50s in good health and CMV-seropositive. Here the CDR3 reads CASRFALAGYNEQFF. The CDR3 bases are TGTGCCAGCAGGTTCGCACTAGCGGGGTACAATGAGCAGTTCTTC.